The source of this T cell receptor (beta chain) is a study of cytomegalovirus exposure and HLA in healthy donors. Concerning this clone: Its antigen is currently unknown.

The PCR had 60 Vbeta and 13 Jbeta primers. In the authors' workflow: Around 11 million of about 80 million unique TCR beta chains were shared, per a later count. Libraries were prepared by immunoSEQ multiplex PCR; TCRdb keeps only in-frame clonotypes and omits some of them. The V and J calls and clone size are taken from that table; D and trimming were inferred from the DNA. The sample lists around 170,000 clones, 81% occurring once. Overall study results and limits: Per a later analysis, HLA-associated TCR beta chains showed more clonal expansion than other, equally common TCR beta chains. In vitro data verified a few CMV-associated chains as specific for CMV antigens. Associated with cytomegalovirus, according to the listing, were 150 to 200 TCR beta chains.

Trimming cost V 5 bases and J 0 bases; bases outside gene matches: 7. This CDR3 is 16 amino acids long. Germline loops: CDR1 SEHNR, CDR2 FQNEAQ (reference sequence). The material sequenced was PBMCs. The TCR was taken from a middle-aged man in good health and CMV-seronegative. The chain uses TRBV7-9 and TRBJ1-2, with 9 bases fitting TRBD1. In DNA form, the CDR3 reads TGTGCCAGCAGCCCAATACAGGGGGCGACTAACTATGGCTACACCTTC. It yields the protein CASSPIQGATNYGYTF. Drawing the rest from reference TRBV7-9 and TRBJ1-2, the complete variable domain is DTGVSQNPRHKITKRGQNVTFRCDPISEHNRLYWYRQTLGQGPEFLTYFQNEAQLEKSRLLSDRFSAERPKGSFSTLEIQRTEQGDSAMYLCASSPIQGATNYGYTFGSGTRLTVV.